This TCR beta chain originates from a study of shared clonotypes between healthy human individuals. As for the study in general: The plates for each donor numbered three CD4 naive, three CD4 memory, two CD8 naive and one CD8 memory. General study results and limits: It was anticipated that sequencing depth would influence how many clonotypes donors shared.

As regards this clone: Its specificity is unknown.

Sequencing was performed with immunoSEQ multiplex PCR; in TCRdb, only in-frame clones are kept and a portion is missing. The profile shows 1,500,000 or so clones, over 95% of them singletons. Trimming removed 5 bases at V and 3 bases at J, with 8 bases between. CDR3 length equals 13 residues. Germline V gene data show CDR1 as SNHLY and CDR2 as FYNNEI. Sequencing input: naive CD4+ T cells sorted from blood. The subset denotes: CD45RA+ positively selected. The sequence derives from a man under 40 in good health. This rearrangement joins TRBV2 to TRBJ1-5; D call uncertain. The CDR3 nucleotides are TGTGCCAGCAGTCCCGGGGACAATCAGCCCCAGCATTTT. Translating it yields CASSPGDNQPQHF.